This TCR beta chain came from a study of CD8 T cells in ankylosing spondylitis. This clonotype was seen many times. Germline CDR1 SEHNR, CDR2 FQNEAQ (reference sequence). The CDR3 is 10 residues long. Trimming pared 4 bases from V and 7 bases from J, leaving 1 base between. Making the TCR beta libraries involved quantitative 5'-RACE with molecular barcodes. Each CDR3 protein gets one entry after TCRdb re-called the 5' RACE reads with MiXCR. In the table there are fewer than 200,000 distinct CDR3 sequences, approximately 18% of which are singletons. The sequenced material came from blood, either unsorted or a sorted T cell fraction (not recorded which). This clonotype was obtained from a male donor aged 5-29 years with ankylosing spondylitis or in good health (not recorded which). The V gene is TRBV7-9, the J gene TRBJ2-2; the D is unclear. The CDR3 region has the DNA TGTGCCAGCAGCTACGGGGAGCTGTTTTTT. Protein: CASSYGELFF.